One sample yielded the 4 T cell receptor beta chains listed below, sequenced in a study of blood T cell repertoires in COVID-19. Sequenced by immunoSEQ multiplex PCR; TCRdb stores in-frame clones only, minus some. The table records 80,000 to 90,000 clones, roughly 86% of them present only once. The sequenced sample was peripheral blood. These receptors originate from a woman older than 75 with acute or convalescent COVID-19.

This chain uses TRBV7-2 with TRBJ2-3, with TRBD1 as a possible D gene (6 bases). CDR3 length equals 18 residues. Per the germline V gene, CDR1 is SGHTA and CDR2 is FQGNSA. Trimming left V 0 bases short and J 2 bases short, with 18 bases between. Written as DNA, the CDR3 is TGTGCCAGCAGCTTAGCTCTCATGGGGGCCTTTTTCACAGATACGCAGTATTTT. Its protein is CASSLALMGAFFTDTQYF.

This chain connects TRBV29-1 to TRBJ1-2, with 7 bases aligning to TRBD1. The length of the CDR3 is 11 residues. Germline V gene sequence: CDR1 SQVTM, CDR2 ANQGSEA. V lost 6 bases to trimming and J lost 5 bases; unmatched junction nucleotides: 3. The CDR3 here is CSVDREYGYTF. The DNA for the CDR3 is TGCAGCGTCGACAGGGAGTATGGCTACACCTTC.

The chain is built from TRBV6-1 and TRBJ1-5, with 9 bases that match TRBD1. In germline, CDR1 is MNHNS, CDR2 SASEGT. This CDR3 spans 15 amino acids. Trimming removed 2 bases from V and 6 bases from J; junction bases left unmatched: 5. The CDR3 region is CASSERDRVSQPQHF. CDR3 bases: TGTGCCAGCAGTGAAAGGGACAGGGTCAGTCAGCCCCAGCATTTT.

The chain carries TRBV12-3 or TRBV12-4 and TRBJ1-2; D remains unclear. This CDR3 has 12 amino acids. Trimming shortened V by 2 bases and J by 7 bases, and 8 bases separated the two germline ends. CDR3: CASSLTDGGYTF. The CDR3 DNA follows: TGTGCCAGCAGTTTAACAGACGGTGGCTACACCTTC.